This is a list of T cell receptor beta chains from one sample in a study of identifying expanded T cells in peripheral blood. Assay used: immunoSEQ multiplex PCR; TCRdb lists only in-frame clones, some missing. The top ten hold roughly 4.8% of the sample, which has 55,000 to 75,000 clones, 80% to 90% seen once. The sample comprised blood. The receptors shown here come from a person aged 18 to 70 in good health. CDR3s include the opening cysteine and the closing phenylalanine or tryptophan. A D gene is named only where the DNA matches it firmly. For some rows the clone size is stated as once, few or many, or as a class when expanded; others skip it.

size | D | J | V | length | CDR3 | DNA
NA | TRBD1 | TRBJ1-6 | TRBV9 | 19 | CASSASWAIGTGNNSPLHF | TGTGCCAGCAGCGCCTCGTGGGCAATAGGGACAGGGAATAATTCACCCCTCCACTTT
NA | TRBD1 | TRBJ1-5 | TRBV5-5 | 17 | CASSHTTGDRGNQPQHF | TGTGCCAGCAGCCACACGACGGGGGACAGGGGGAATCAGCCCCAGCATTTT
NA | NA | TRBJ2-3 | TRBV5-6 | 16 | CASSFFSGFSTDTQYF | TGTGCCAGCAGCTTTTTCTCAGGTTTTTCCACAGATACGCAGTATTTT
NA | NA | TRBJ2-2 | TRBV18 | 16 | CASSPLRDAGTGELFF | TGTGCCAGCTCACCACTCAGGGACGCGGGCACCGGGGAGCTGTTTTTT
NA | TRBD1 | TRBJ1-2 | TRBV6-4 | 15 | CASSAGTGESHGYTF | TGTGCCAGCAGCGCCGGGACAGGGGAAAGTCATGGCTACACCTTC
few | NA | TRBJ2-5 | TRBV19 | 13 | CASSIMNQETQYF | TGTGCCAGTAGTATTATGAACCAAGAGACCCAGTACTTC
NA | NA | TRBJ2-5 | TRBV7-9 | 14 | CASSQQGLQETQYF | TGTGCCAGCAGCCAACAGGGCCTACAAGAGACCCAGTACTTC
NA | NA | TRBJ1-4 | TRBV27 | 16 | CASSFRPLATNEKLFF | TGTGCCAGCAGTTTTCGGCCACTTGCAACTAATGAAAAACTGTTTTTT
once | NA | TRBJ2-7 | TRBV7-3 | 14 | CASSPSRLAYEQYF | TGTGCCAGCAGCCCGAGTCGGCTAGCGTACGAGCAGTACTTC
NA | TRBD2 | TRBJ2-1 | TRBV5-4 | 15 | CASSPSSGGAGEQFF | TGTGCCAGCAGCCCGAGTAGCGGGGGGGCCGGAGAGCAGTTCTTC
NA | NA | TRBJ1-2 | TRBV12-5 | 13 | CASGSQGGNGYTF | TGTGCTAGTGGTTCTCAGGGAGGGAATGGCTACACCTTC
few | NA | TRBJ2-7 | TRBV2 | 13 | CASSLDRSYEQYF | TGTGCCAGCAGTCTAGACAGGTCCTACGAGCAGTACTTC
NA | NA | TRBJ1-3 | TRBV6-1 | 15 | CASSASRGSGNTIYF | TGTGCCAGCAGTGCCTCCAGGGGCTCTGGAAACACCATATATTTT
NA | NA | TRBJ1-6 | TRBV9 | 16 | CASSLRPVLDNSPLHF | TGTGCCAGCAGCTTAAGACCGGTCCTGGATAATTCACCCCTCCACTTT
NA | NA | TRBJ1-6 | TRBV7-6 | 16 | CASSLASQSTNSPLHF | TGTGCCAGCAGCTTAGCGTCGCAGTCCACTAATTCACCCCTCCACTTT
once | NA | TRBJ1-2 | TRBV18 | 14 | CASSPAESNYGYTF | TGTGCCAGCTCACCGGCAGAGAGTAACTATGGCTACACCTTC